The entry below describes one TCR beta chain. This clone was picked up a small number of times. Its antigen target is currently unknown. Base qualities were left out, and no much larger clone turns up one base away. Germline trimming amounts to 5 bases on V and 5 bases on J, with 11 as the count of junction bases outside the gene matches. Reading the germline V gene (reference sequence) gives CDR1 MNHEY and CDR2 SMNVEV. Taken from cysteine to phenylalanine, the CDR3 has 16 residues. CDR3 DNA is the only sequence kept; it has 48 bases, read in frame from the first base. The sample is drawn from a study of blood T cell repertoires in COVID-19 (dated by TCRdb to about 2020). In terms of the full investigation: Samples from collaborators originated in the United States, Italy and Spain and spanned both the acute and convalescent phases of COVID-19. The prospective study material was composed of cDNA or gDNA derived from T cells, B-cell-depleted T cells, or PBMCs. Subjects who had been exposed to COVID-19, were actively infected with it, or had recovered from it provided the deeply sampled blood TCRbeta repertoires that made up the dataset. The repertoires were released in a freely available public database intended as a resource for research on the immune response to SARS-CoV-2. The samples were drawn from the first 160 participants of the ongoing ImmuneRACE study and from under 1,500 subjects provided by 6 global collaborators. Nearly every sample came with metadata listing a de-identified subject ID, COVID-19 status, age in years and sex. Where HLA class I and class II types were available, the types were taken from metadata supplied by the sample provider, not from assay-based typing.

Whole blood was collected in K2EDTA tubes by collaborating institutions according to the institutions' own protocols. For TCRbeta analysis, collaborators shipped samples in one of three forms: frozen whole blood, isolated PBMCs, or DNA extracted from either of those sample types. Points the paper makes about the study in general: The quantity of clinical and demographic metadata differed by source and by participant and was supplied without curation.

TCRbeta CDR3 regions were amplified from genomic DNA using the immunoSEQ Assay, a bias-controlled multiplex PCR. The original methods were these. Within the assay, amplification of reference gene primers was used to estimate how many nucleated cells each sample contained. To quantify the absolute abundance of each unique TCRbeta CDR3 rearrangement, sequence reads were collapsed and filtered. For each sample, productive Simpson clonality was calculated as the square root of Simpson's diversity index across productive rearrangements. In its TCRdb copy, this immuneACCESS table keeps in-frame sequences only and misses some clones. Where compared with another copy, unresolved V genes explain less than half of these, and the others have no known cause. The V and J calls and clone size come from that table; D and trimming were worked out from the DNA. This sample has 250,000 or so clones in its table, and 85% of those were observed once. More than 6% of the sample is in the top ten clones.

The TCR sequence derives from a woman in her fifties or sixties with active or convalescent COVID-19. The sequencing input was peripheral blood. The chain employs TRBV27 and TRBJ2-2; the junction holds 7 bases that match TRBD2. The CDR3 corresponds to CASSPGLAAATGELFF. The base sequence is TGTGCCAGCAGTCCTGGGCTAGCGGCAGCTACCGGGGAGCTGTTTTTT.